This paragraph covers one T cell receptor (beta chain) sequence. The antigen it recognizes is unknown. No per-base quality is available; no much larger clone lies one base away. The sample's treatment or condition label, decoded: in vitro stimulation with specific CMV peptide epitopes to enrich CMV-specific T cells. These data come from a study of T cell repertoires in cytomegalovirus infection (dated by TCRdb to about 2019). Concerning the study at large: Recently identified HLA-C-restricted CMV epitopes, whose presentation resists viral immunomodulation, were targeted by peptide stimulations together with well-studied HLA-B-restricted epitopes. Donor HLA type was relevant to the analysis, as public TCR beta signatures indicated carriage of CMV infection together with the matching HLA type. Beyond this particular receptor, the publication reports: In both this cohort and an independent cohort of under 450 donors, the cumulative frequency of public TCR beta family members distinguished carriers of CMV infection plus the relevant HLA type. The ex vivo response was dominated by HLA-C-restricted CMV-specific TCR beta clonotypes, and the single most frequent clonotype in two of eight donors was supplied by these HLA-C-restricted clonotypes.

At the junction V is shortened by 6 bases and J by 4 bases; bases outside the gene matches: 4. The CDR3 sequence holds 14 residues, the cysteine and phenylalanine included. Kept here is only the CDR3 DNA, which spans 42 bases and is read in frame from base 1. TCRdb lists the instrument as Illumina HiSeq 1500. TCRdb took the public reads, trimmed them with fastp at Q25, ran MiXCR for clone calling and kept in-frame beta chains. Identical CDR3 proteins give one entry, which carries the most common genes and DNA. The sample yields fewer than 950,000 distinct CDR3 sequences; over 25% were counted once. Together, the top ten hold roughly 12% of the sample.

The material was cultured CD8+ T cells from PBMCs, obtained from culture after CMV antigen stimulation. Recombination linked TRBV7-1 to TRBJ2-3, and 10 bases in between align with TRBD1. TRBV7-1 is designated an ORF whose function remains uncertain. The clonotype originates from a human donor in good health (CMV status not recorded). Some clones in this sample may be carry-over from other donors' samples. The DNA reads TGTGCCAGCAGGGGACAGGGGAGCGCAGATACGCAGTATTTT. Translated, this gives CASRGQGSADTQYF.